A selection of T cell receptor beta chains follows, all from one sample in a study of cytotoxic CD8 clonotypes in ibrutinib-treated CLL. TCRdb's copy holds only in-frame clones and misses some; the assay was immunoSEQ multiplex PCR. In the table there are about 130,000 clones, 60% to 85% of which are singletons. The sample here was PBMCs, taken after 24 months of ibrutinib treatment. The receptors derive from a human donor with chronic lymphocytic leukemia. Each CDR3 is given with its conserved first and last residue. Fields, in order: D gene, clone size, J gene, V gene, CDR3 DNA, CDR3 protein. A D gene is named only where the DNA matches it firmly. Some rows have no size entry. The others give once, few or many, or a class for an expanded clone.

d_gene: -; abundance: -; j_gene: TRBJ1-1; v_gene: TRBV7-6; CDR3nt: TGTGCCAGCAGCTTGTCCGGGGGGACTGAAGCTTTCTTT; CDR3aa: CASSLSGGTEAFF
d_gene: TRBD1; abundance: -; j_gene: TRBJ1-5; v_gene: TRBV18; CDR3nt: TGTGCCAGCTCACCGGGGACAGGCCCCAATCAGCCCCAGCATTTT; CDR3aa: CASSPGTGPNQPQHF
d_gene: TRBD1; abundance: -; j_gene: TRBJ1-1; v_gene: TRBV2; CDR3nt: TGTGCCAGCAGCCCCGACAGGGAGACTGAAGCTTTCTTT; CDR3aa: CASSPDRETEAFF
d_gene: -; abundance: -; j_gene: TRBJ1-2; v_gene: TRBV7-2; CDR3nt: TGTGCCAGCAGCTCCGCGGGGTTTCCATATGGCTACACCTTC; CDR3aa: CASSSAGFPYGYTF
d_gene: TRBD1; abundance: few; j_gene: TRBJ1-6; v_gene: TRBV7-9; CDR3nt: TGTGCCAGCAGCCCCGGGACAGCCGGATATTCACCCCTCCACTTT; CDR3aa: CASSPGTAGYSPLHF
d_gene: -; abundance: -; j_gene: TRBJ1-6; v_gene: TRBV10-3; CDR3nt: TGTGCCATCAGTGAGTCGTCAGGGGCATATAATTCACCCCTCCACTTT; CDR3aa: CAISESSGAYNSPLHF
d_gene: -; abundance: -; j_gene: TRBJ1-1; v_gene: TRBV28; CDR3nt: TGTGCCAGCAGTTTATCCCCGGGAAGCACTGAAGCTTTCTTT; CDR3aa: CASSLSPGSTEAFF
d_gene: -; abundance: -; j_gene: TRBJ2-2; v_gene: TRBV14; CDR3nt: TGTGCCAGCAGCCAGCAATGGGGGTCCGGGGAGCTGTTTTTT; CDR3aa: CASSQQWGSGELFF
d_gene: -; abundance: few; j_gene: TRBJ2-7; v_gene: TRBV7-9; CDR3nt: TGTGCCAGCAGGCCCACGGGTTCCTCCTACGAGCAGTACTTC; CDR3aa: CASRPTGSSYEQYF
d_gene: -; abundance: -; j_gene: TRBJ2-7; v_gene: TRBV29-1; CDR3nt: TGCAGCGTTGAAGGGCAGGGCGGCTACGAGCAGTACTTC; CDR3aa: CSVEGQGGYEQYF
d_gene: -; abundance: -; j_gene: TRBJ1-4; v_gene: TRBV27; CDR3nt: TGTGCCAGCAGTTTATCCAGCGCTAATGAAAAACTGTTTTTT; CDR3aa: CASSLSSANEKLFF
d_gene: -; abundance: -; j_gene: TRBJ1-5; v_gene: TRBV6-6; CDR3nt: TGTGCCAGCAGACCGGGTCCAAATCAGCCCCAGCATTTT; CDR3aa: CASRPGPNQPQHF
d_gene: -; abundance: -; j_gene: TRBJ2-7; v_gene: TRBV11-2; CDR3nt: TGTGCCAGCAGCTTCACGTCTGGGGGGAGTTCCTACGAGCAGTACTTC; CDR3aa: CASSFTSGGSSYEQYF
d_gene: -; abundance: -; j_gene: TRBJ2-1; v_gene: TRBV4-3; CDR3nt: TGCGCCAGCAGCCAAGACCGTAGGGGGGAGCAGTTCTTC; CDR3aa: CASSQDRRGEQFF
d_gene: -; abundance: -; j_gene: TRBJ2-7; v_gene: TRBV5-4; CDR3nt: TGTGCCAGCAGCTGGGGGGACCGCAGATACGAGCAGTACTTC; CDR3aa: CASSWGDRRYEQYF
d_gene: -; abundance: once; j_gene: TRBJ1-5; v_gene: TRBV9; CDR3nt: TGTGCCAGCAGCCAACAGGACGGACTCAATCAGCCCCAGCATTTT; CDR3aa: CASSQQDGLNQPQHF
d_gene: -; abundance: few; j_gene: TRBJ2-7; v_gene: TRBV18; CDR3nt: TGTGCCAGCTCACCCGGGACTGACTACGAGCAGTACTTC; CDR3aa: CASSPGTDYEQYF
d_gene: -; abundance: -; j_gene: TRBJ2-1; v_gene: TRBV9; CDR3nt: TGTGCCAGCAGCGATGCCTATAGGGAGCGCGGAAGGGGCAATGAGCAGTTCTTC; CDR3aa: CASSDAYRERGRGNEQFF
d_gene: -; abundance: -; j_gene: TRBJ1-1; v_gene: TRBV4-3; CDR3nt: TGCGCCAGCAGCCAAGACGGGGCTCCCGTGGCTTTCTTT; CDR3aa: CASSQDGAPVAFF
d_gene: TRBD2; abundance: -; j_gene: TRBJ2-3; v_gene: TRBV5-1; CDR3nt: TGCGCCAGCAAGTCCGGGGGGAGCCCAGATACGCAGTATTTT; CDR3aa: CASKSGGSPDTQYF
d_gene: -; abundance: -; j_gene: TRBJ2-3; v_gene: TRBV7-9; CDR3nt: TGTGCCAGCAGCTTTGGTAGGGCGCAGTATTTT; CDR3aa: CASSFGRAQYF
d_gene: -; abundance: once; j_gene: TRBJ1-2; v_gene: TRBV7-6; CDR3nt: TGTGCCAGCAGCGGATTCGGCGGGCTATACTATGGCTACACCTTC; CDR3aa: CASSGFGGLYYGYTF
d_gene: TRBD1; abundance: -; j_gene: TRBJ2-3; v_gene: TRBV5-1; CDR3nt: TGCGCCAGCAGCCCAGGCCGGACAGGGGGCGCGACAGATACGCAGTATTTT; CDR3aa: CASSPGRTGGATDTQYF
d_gene: -; abundance: -; j_gene: TRBJ2-6; v_gene: TRBV7-2; CDR3nt: TGTGCCAGCAGCTTTGCCAACGTCCTGACTTTC; CDR3aa: CASSFANVLTF
d_gene: -; abundance: -; j_gene: TRBJ2-4; v_gene: TRBV28; CDR3nt: TGTGCCAGCACCCCTTTAGGGAGACTAGCCAAAAACATTCAGTACTTC; CDR3aa: CASTPLGRLAKNIQYF
d_gene: TRBD1; abundance: -; j_gene: TRBJ1-3; v_gene: TRBV19; CDR3nt: TGTGCCAGCAGGGGGATACAGGCACCCTCTGGAAACACCATATATTTT; CDR3aa: CASRGIQAPSGNTIYF
d_gene: -; abundance: -; j_gene: TRBJ2-1; v_gene: TRBV5-6; CDR3nt: TGTGCCAGCAGCTTGTGGGACTACAATGAGCAGTTCTTC; CDR3aa: CASSLWDYNEQFF
d_gene: -; abundance: -; j_gene: TRBJ2-7; v_gene: TRBV7-2; CDR3nt: TGTGCCAGCAGCGCCGAGATAAACCCCTCCTACGAGCAGTACTTC; CDR3aa: CASSAEINPSYEQYF
d_gene: -; abundance: -; j_gene: TRBJ2-1; v_gene: TRBV29-1; CDR3nt: TGCAGCGTTGAATTGTCCGGCCAGCAGTTCTTC; CDR3aa: CSVELSGQQFF
d_gene: -; abundance: -; j_gene: TRBJ2-5; v_gene: TRBV9; CDR3nt: TGTGCCAGCAGCGCGTGGAGGGCTGGGACCCAGTACTTC; CDR3aa: CASSAWRAGTQYF
d_gene: -; abundance: -; j_gene: TRBJ1-1; v_gene: TRBV6-1; CDR3nt: TGTGCCAGCAGTGAATGGGGGACTGAAGCTTTCTTT; CDR3aa: CASSEWGTEAFF
d_gene: TRBD2; abundance: once; j_gene: TRBJ2-3; v_gene: TRBV7-9; CDR3nt: TGTGCCAGCAGCTTATACAGCGGGGGGATAAGCACAGATACGCAGTATTTT; CDR3aa: CASSLYSGGISTDTQYF
d_gene: -; abundance: -; j_gene: TRBJ1-3; v_gene: TRBV15; CDR3nt: TGTGCCACCAGCAGAGATCCGGGGGACACCATATATTTT; CDR3aa: CATSRDPGDTIYF
d_gene: -; abundance: -; j_gene: TRBJ2-7; v_gene: TRBV28; CDR3nt: TGTGCCAGCAGGATTGAGGGGGGCTCCTACGAGCAGTACTTC; CDR3aa: CASRIEGGSYEQYF
d_gene: -; abundance: -; j_gene: TRBJ2-7; v_gene: TRBV5-1; CDR3nt: TGCGCCAGCAGCACCGGACAACCATCCTACGAGCAGTACTTC; CDR3aa: CASSTGQPSYEQYF
d_gene: TRBD2; abundance: -; j_gene: TRBJ2-1; v_gene: TRBV5-1; CDR3nt: TGCGCCAGCAGCTTTGGGCCGGGACTAGCGGGGAGAGAAGGGATCTTC; CDR3aa: CASSFGPGLAGREGIF
d_gene: -; abundance: -; j_gene: TRBJ2-3; v_gene: TRBV6-1; CDR3nt: TGTGCCAGCAGTGAAGCGTTCCTAGCTTCCGCAGATACGCAGTATTTT; CDR3aa: CASSEAFLASADTQYF